The 12 T cell receptor beta chains given below trace back to one sample, sequenced in a study of cytomegalovirus exposure and HLA in healthy donors (dated by TCRdb to 2015 to 2018). Library creation used the immunoSEQ multiplex PCR assay. For the multiplex PCR, a mixture combining 60 forward primers for TCR Vbeta segments and 13 reverse primers for TCR Jbeta segments was used. Not all clones reach the TCRdb copy of this immuneACCESS table, which keeps in-frame sequences only. Checked studies attribute under half of the gap to unresolved V genes and leave the rest unexplained. Counted in this sample were around 150,000 clones; around 80% of them appeared once. Jointly, the top ten make up roughly 6.8% of the sample. What was sequenced was PBMCs. The receptor set was obtained from a middle-aged man in good health and CMV-seropositive.

V is TRBV7-3 and J is TRBJ2-7; no clear D. V was shortened by 1 base and J by 0 bases, with 10 bases between the two germline ends. CDR3 length equals 15 residues. Germline V gene data show CDR1 as SGHTA and CDR2 as FQGTGA. This CDR3 is CASSLMGSTSYEQYF. The DNA for the CDR3 is TGTGCCAGCAGCTTAATGGGCAGTACCTCCTACGAGCAGTACTTC.

This sequence joins TRBV5-1 and TRBJ2-1, with D possibly being TRBD2 (5 bases). The CDR3 totals 13 residues. Deletions cut 5 bases from V and 8 bases from J, with 14 bases between. CDR1 and CDR2 from the germline V gene are SGHRS and YFSETQ. DNA for the CDR3: TGCGCCAGCAGTGTAATGGGAGTGTATGAGCAGTTCTTC. Amino acids: CASSVMGVYEQFF.

The genes are TRBV15 and TRBJ1-1; TRBD1 is a possible D gene (6 bases). This CDR3 region has 13 residues. V gave up 0 bases and J gave up 12 bases, with 14 bases separating them. Germline V gene sequence: CDR1 LNHNV, CDR2 YYDKDF (reference sequence). This CDR3 is CATSRDLVGQSFF. Here the CDR3 DNA reads TGTGCCACCAGCAGAGATCTGGTCGGACAGTCTTTCTTT.

The DNA of the CDR3 is TGTGCCAGCAGCTCGGGACAGGGGTATCAGCCCCAGCATTTT. This gives the protein CASSSGQGYQPQHF. V is TRBV7-9 and J is TRBJ1-5, with 10 bases aligning to TRBD1. With V trimmed by 4 bases and J by 5 bases, 2 bases remained unmatched. Germline V CDR1 and CDR2: SEHNR, FQNEAQ (reference sequence). The CDR3 sequence is 14 residues long.

V and J are TRBV28 and TRBJ1-2; D call uncertain. Germline values: CDR1 MDHEN, CDR2 SYDVKM. The CDR3 is made up of 13 amino acids. V was shortened by 5 bases and J by 5 bases, with 12 bases between the two germline ends. In nucleotides, the CDR3 is TGTGCCAGCAGTGGTTTTAGCGTTTATGGCTACACCTTC. Protein sequence: CASSGFSVYGYTF.

This clone was seen more than once but under ten times. V and J are TRBV6-7 and TRBJ2-7; tentative D call: TRBD1 (5 bases). TRBV6-7 is classed as an ORF, of uncertain function. The CDR3 totals 9 residues. V was trimmed by 11 bases and J by 7 bases, leaving 9 bases between them. CDR3 in DNA: TGTGCCCGTAGGGGAGAGCAGTACTTC. Protein product: CARRGEQYF.

The gene calls are TRBV18 and TRBJ1-3; a weak D match, TRBD1 (6 bases). CDR1 KGHSH and CDR2 LQKENI come from the germline V gene. The germline V and J ends were trimmed by 2 bases and 0 bases, with 14 bases remaining between them. The CDR3 contains 17 residues. The CDR3 DNA reads TGTGCCAGCTCACCAATCAGGGGTGGCCCCTCTGGAAACACCATATATTTT. Translation: CASSPIRGGPSGNTIYF.

A remark on this clone: A junction boundary mismatches the germline segment, possibly from a read error. The genes are TRBV5-6 and TRBJ2-7, with D possibly matching TRBD2 (6 bases). Germline values: CDR1 SGHDT, CDR2 YYEEEE. The CDR3 spans 13 residues. CDR3 in DNA: TGTGCCAGCAGCTTGTGGGACTCCCACGAGCAGTACTTC. It yields the protein CASSLWDSHEQYF.

The chain employs TRBV5-4 and TRBJ2-5; D not certain. The CDR3 loop spans 14 amino acids. Germline V lookup: CDR1 SGHNT, CDR2 YYREEE (reference sequence). Deletions cut 0 bases from V and 0 bases from J, with 6 bases between. CDR3 residues: CASSLALDQETQYF. The DNA of the CDR3 is TGTGCCAGCAGCTTGGCCCTCGACCAAGAGACCCAGTACTTC. Filled out from reference TRBV5-4 and TRBJ2-5, the complete variable domain reads ETGVTQSPTHLIKTRGQQVTLRCSSQSGHNTVSWYQQALGQGPQFIFQYYREEENGRGNFPPRFSGLQFPNYSSELNVNALELDDSALYLCASSLALDQETQYFGPGTRLLVL.

In its sample, this clone was seen a few times. V and J are TRBV5-1 and TRBJ1-1; no clear D gene. The CDR3 spans 15 residues. The V gene's germline CDR1 is SGHRS and CDR2 YFSETQ. V lost 6 bases, J lost 6 bases, and 21 bases lay in between. The CDR3 here is CASTPLGSVFPEAFF. In DNA form, the CDR3 reads TGCGCCAGCACCCCACTAGGGTCAGTCTTCCCTGAAGCTTTCTTT.

This chain uses TRBV18 with TRBJ2-3; 13 nucleotides line up with TRBD2. The CDR3 has 16 amino acids. The germline gives CDR1 KGHSH, CDR2 LQKENI. J was trimmed by 1 base and V by 5 bases; bases with no gene match: 3. The CDR3 region has the DNA TGTGCCAGCTCAAGTGGGACTAGCGGGGGCACAGATACGCAGTATTTT. The encoded protein is CASSSGTSGGTDTQYF.

V and J are TRBV14 and TRBJ2-5; D might be TRBD2 (5 bases). The CDR3 covers 15 residues. Germline V gene data show CDR1 as SGHDN and CDR2 as FVKESK. Trimming shortened V by 1 base and J by 2 bases, and 11 bases separated the two germline ends. DNA of the CDR3: TGTGCCAGCAGCCAAGGGAGGTTAACACAAGAGACCCAGTACTTC. Protein: CASSQGRLTQETQYF.